This TCR beta chain was profiled in a study of metastatic and nonmetastatic thyroid tumors. Study findings and constraints: The reported finding was significantly higher TCR beta diversity in malignant thyroid tumors relative to benign nodules, in blood and tumor.

This clone came up many times. Antigen: not known. V lost 3 bases and J 0 bases, leaving 14 bases between the germline ends. CDR1 LNHDA and CDR2 SQIVND come from the germline V gene (reference sequence). CDR3 length: 17 amino acids. Every patient underwent thyroid surgery untreated. Per the original data handling: The distant-metastasis classifier for papillary thyroid cancer was built from CDR3 differences across clinicopathological groups. TCRdb called clones again from the PCR reads with MiXCR. These V and J calls rely on TCRdb rather than the paper's analysis. The sample has 30,000 to 35,000 clones; 25% to 30% are singletons.

The chain recombines TRBV19 with TRBJ2-2; D not certain. Sequenced material: blood. This TCR was recovered from a female donor with papillary thyroid cancer or a benign thyroid nodule (not recorded which). Some clones in this sample may be carry-over from other donors' samples. DNA of the CDR3: TGTGCCAGTAGTATTTATATACAGATGACGAACACCGGGGAGCTGTTTTTT. Translated: CASSIYIQMTNTGELFF.